The 10 T cell receptor beta chains below come from one sample, sequenced in a study of somatic mutations in cytotoxic T cells in rheumatoid arthritis. Assay used: immunoSEQ multiplex PCR; TCRdb lists only in-frame clones, some missing. The data contain about 17,000 clones, approximately 82% of them seen just once; the ten biggest clones take up roughly 20%. Input material: CD8+ T cells sorted from blood. The receptors were gathered from an adult with rheumatoid arthritis.

This clone was counted once. This chain joins TRBV5-6 and TRBJ2-1; TRBD2 aligns across 14 bases. The CDR3 is made up of 19 amino acids. Trimming took 0 bases from V and 3 from J; bases not matched to a gene: 8. Germline V lookup: CDR1 SGHDT, CDR2 YYEEEE. The CDR3 here is CASSLALLTSGGVYNEQFF. In nucleotides, the CDR3 is TGTGCCAGCAGCTTGGCCCTTTTGACTAGCGGGGGGGTCTACAATGAGCAGTTCTTC.

This clone has more than one count but fewer than ten. The V gene is TRBV2, the J gene TRBJ2-7; weak D call: TRBD1 (8 bases). With 11 bases removed from V and 0 bases from J, the gap between germline ends came to 23 bases. This CDR3 comprises 16 residues. Germline V gene data show CDR1 as SNHLY and CDR2 as FYNNEI. The CDR3 nucleotides are TGTGCCTGTGCGGGAGACAGGGGCTACATCTCCTACGAGCAGTACTTC. Encoded protein: CACAGDRGYISYEQYF. The complete variable domain, with remaining parts taken from reference TRBV2 and TRBJ2-7, reads EPEVTQTPSHQVTQMGQEVILRCVPISNHLYFYWYRQILGQKVEFLVSFYNNEISEKSEIFDDQFSVERPDGSNFTLKIRSTKLEDSAMYFCACAGDRGYISYEQYFGPGTRLTVT.

The rearrangement uses TRBV11-2 and TRBJ2-7; D is undetermined. Deletions cut 5 bases from V and 0 bases from J, with 5 bases between. Germline V gene data show CDR1 as SGHAT and CDR2 as FQNNGV. The CDR3 has 12 residues. As DNA, the CDR3 is TGTGCCAGCAGCCTAAACTCCTACGAGCAGTACTTC. Its translation: CASSLNSYEQYF.

This clone has only one observation. The V call is TRBV30, the J call TRBJ2-6; D is perhaps TRBD2 (6 bases). Germline CDR1 reads GTSNPN; CDR2 reads SVGIG (reference sequence). V was clipped by 5 bases and J by 2 bases, with 10 bases between them. This CDR3 has 14 amino acids. The CDR3 DNA sequence: TGTGCCTGGGAGTGGGGGGCTGGGGCCAACGTCCTGACTTTC. Translation: CAWEWGAGANVLTF.

This chain links TRBV18 with TRBJ2-7; the D is unclear. The V and J ends lost 3 bases and 4 bases respectively, with 13 bases between them. The germline CDR1 and CDR2 sequences are KGHSH and LQKENI. The CDR3 consists of 14 residues. The DNA of the CDR3 is TGTGCCAGCTCACCGGCAGGAGATAATTACGAGCAGTACTTC. It codes for CASSPAGDNYEQYF.

The CDR3 reads CAISGPGTSPLGDEQFF. The CDR3 DNA follows: TGTGCCATCAGTGGCCCCGGGACTAGCCCCCTCGGGGATGAGCAGTTCTTC. V gene TRBV10-3 combines with J gene TRBJ2-1, with TRBD2 matching 9 bases. Looked up from germline, CDR1 is ENHRY and CDR2 is SYGVKD. Trimming at V came to 4 bases and at J to 8 bases, leaving 15 bases not matched to a gene. This CDR3 is 17 amino acids long.

This chain connects TRBV27 to TRBJ1-1; D remains ambiguous. V was trimmed by 2 bases and J by 4 bases, leaving 8 bases between them. The germline CDR1 and CDR2 sequences are MNHEY and SMNVEV (reference sequence). The CDR3 consists of 13 residues. CDR3 amino acids: CASSLADFTEAFF. The CDR3 DNA sequence: TGTGCCAGCAGTTTAGCGGATTTCACTGAAGCTTTCTTT.

The table lists this clone with a few counts. J is TRBJ2-7 and V is TRBV4-2; D not certain. Germline V lookup: CDR1 LGHNA, CDR2 YNFKEQ. This CDR3 contains 16 residues. Trimming took 0 bases from V and 2 from J, leaving 14 bases between them. The CDR3 spells CASSQEILLGTYEQYF. In nucleotides, the CDR3 is TGTGCCAGCAGCCAAGAAATCCTCCTTGGGACCTACGAGCAGTACTTC.

This clone was seen only once. The chain links TRBV5-6 to TRBJ2-1; TRBD1 is a possible D gene (6 bases). V was cut by 0 bases and J by 10 bases, with 11 bases left in between. CDR3 size: 13 residues. Germline CDR1 reads SGHDT; CDR2 reads YYEEEE. The CDR3 here is CASSLAFGTEQFF. CDR3 DNA sequence: TGTGCCAGCAGCTTGGCGTTCGGGACAGAGCAGTTCTTC.

This clone was seen once. The chain joins TRBV6-1 to TRBJ2-1, with 7 bases fitting TRBD1. The length of the CDR3 is 17 residues. Germline V gene data show CDR1 as MNHNS and CDR2 as SASEGT. V lost 1 base and J lost 6; bases outside the gene matches: 12. The CDR3 region has the DNA TGTGCCAGCAGTGAAGACGAAGGGGGCCTAATCTTCAATGAGCAGTTCTTC. Protein sequence: CASSEDEGGLIFNEQFF.